This T cell receptor beta chain was sequenced in a study of patients and donors after allogeneic stem cell transplantation. The CDR3 is 17 amino acids. V was clipped by 4 bases and J by 1 base; unmatched bases: 11. Germline assignment: CDR1 SGHTA and CDR2 FQGTGA. TCRdb re-analysed the RT-PCR reads in MiXCR, keeping a single row per CDR3 protein. The sample lists hundreds of thousands of distinct CDR3 sequences, 13% to 15% seen once, with roughly 12% in the top ten. The sequenced sample consisted of blood, either unsorted or a sorted T cell fraction (not recorded which). The genes are TRBV7-3 and TRBJ2-3, with 7 bases aligning to TRBD2. The clonotype comes from a human donor who was either an allogeneic HSCT recipient or a stem cell or donor lymphocyte infusion donor (not recorded which). It is not recorded whose cells these are; they may come from a transplant donor. The CDR3 is CASSSPAGSGGTDTQYF. CDR3 DNA sequence: TGTGCCAGCAGCTCACCCGCCGGGAGCGGGGGCACAGATACGCAGTATTTT.